The clone carrying this T cell receptor beta chain came up a few times. A read error may account for a junction end that differs from germline. The method was immunoSEQ multiplex PCR; TCRdb's version includes in-frame clones alone and lacks a portion of them. The sample lists some 74,000 clones, 65% to 85% seen once, with 15% to 18% in the top ten. These data are taken from a study of control samples from healthy donors and cancer patients. Germline assignment: CDR1 KGHSH and CDR2 LQKENI. The CDR3 is 17 amino acids. The clonotype originates from a man aged 55-75 years in good health. This chain links TRBV18 with TRBJ2-3; 7 nucleotides line up with TRBD2. Sequenced material: blood. This chain's CDR3 is CASSAPAGAFSTDTQYF. The CDR3, as DNA: TGTGCCAGCTCAGCACCGGCGGGAGCATTTAGCACAGATACGCAGTATTTT.